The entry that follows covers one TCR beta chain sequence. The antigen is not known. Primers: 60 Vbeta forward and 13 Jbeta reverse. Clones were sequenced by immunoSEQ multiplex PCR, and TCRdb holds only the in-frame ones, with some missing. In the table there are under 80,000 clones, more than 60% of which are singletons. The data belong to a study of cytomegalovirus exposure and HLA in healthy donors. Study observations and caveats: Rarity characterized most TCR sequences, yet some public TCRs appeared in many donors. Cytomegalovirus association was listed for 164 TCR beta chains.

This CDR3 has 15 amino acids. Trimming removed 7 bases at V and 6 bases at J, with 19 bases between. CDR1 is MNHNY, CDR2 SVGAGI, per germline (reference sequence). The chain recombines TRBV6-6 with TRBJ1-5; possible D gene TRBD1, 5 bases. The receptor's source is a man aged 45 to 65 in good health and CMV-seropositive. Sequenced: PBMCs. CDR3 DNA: TGTGCCAGCAATCATGGGCAGGGATTTGGTCAGCCCCAGCATTTT. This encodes CASNHGQGFGQPQHF.